This record covers a single T cell receptor beta chain. The antigen is not known. This sample is drawn from a study of siplizumab effects on memory and regulatory T cells. Notes on the study in general: The Treg-derived share of mappable alloreactive CD4+ clones averaged roughly 70% with siplizumab and approximately 27% in controls.

The CDR3 has 13 residues. V was trimmed by 11 bases and J by 6 bases, leaving 19 bases between them. Germline-derived CDR1 and CDR2 are SNHLY and FYNNEI. Some clones are missing from TCRdb's copy, which holds only in-frame ones; the method was immunoSEQ multiplex PCR. The table records over 100,000 clones, 90% to 95% of them present only once. The rearrangement links TRBV2 to TRBJ1-1; weak D call: TRBD1 (6 bases). Sequencing was carried out using CD4+ T cells sorted from blood. The clonotype originates from a human donor in good health. CDR3 protein: CAPQGGRRAEAFF. In DNA form, the CDR3 reads TGTGCCCCCCAAGGGGGGCGAAGAGCTGAAGCTTTCTTT.